The 7 T cell receptor beta chains given below trace back to one sample, sequenced in a study of control samples from healthy donors and cancer patients. Only in-frame clones appear in the TCRdb table, and some are missing; sequencing was by immunoSEQ multiplex PCR. The table shows roughly 98,000 clones, with approximately 78% occurring only once. Input material: blood. The receptor source for this set is a woman aged 55-69 years in good health.

The chain combines TRBV6-1 with TRBJ1-1; no firm D call. CDR3 length equals 17 residues. V was clipped by 2 bases and J by 0 bases, with 16 bases between them. The germline V gene has CDR1 MNHNS and CDR2 SASEGT. For the CDR3, the DNA is TGTGCCAGCAGTGAATCGGGCGGATTTCGAATGAACACTGAAGCTTTCTTT. Its translation: CASSESGGFRMNTEAFF.

The chain recombines TRBV12-3 or TRBV12-4 with TRBJ1-4; D not certain. Trimming removed 5 bases at V and 7 bases at J, with 11 bases between. The CDR3 is 13 residues long. The CDR3, as DNA: TGTGCCAGCAGTCTCGACGTCGGTGAAAAACTGTTTTTT. Residues: CASSLDVGEKLFF.

This chain links TRBV11-2 with TRBJ2-7; 9 positions match TRBD2. V lost 5 bases, J lost 5 bases, and 4 bases stayed unmatched. This CDR3 comprises 13 residues. Looked up from germline, CDR1 is SGHAT and CDR2 is FQNNGV. The CDR3 reads CASSTRTSDEQYF. In DNA form, the CDR3 reads TGTGCCAGCAGCACAAGGACTAGCGACGAGCAGTACTTC.

The chain employs TRBV23-1 and TRBJ2-3; D call uncertain. TRBV23-1 is an ORF, and what it does is uncertain. The CDR3 loop spans 15 amino acids. Trimming took off 2 bases at V and 3 bases at J, with 12 bases between the two ends. Written as DNA, the CDR3 is TGCGCCAGCAGTCAAACCATGGACCATACAGATACGCAGTATTTT. It translates to CASSQTMDHTDTQYF.

The V gene is TRBV27, the J gene TRBJ2-1; TRBD2 matches at 9 bases. Losses at the gene ends were 1 base for V and 7 bases for J; bases not matched to a gene: 11. This CDR3 has 17 residues. Germline V gene lookup returns CDR1 MNHEY and CDR2 SMNVEV (reference sequence). This chain's CDR3 is CASSLYYRGGASNEQFF. The CDR3 DNA sequence: TGTGCCAGCAGTTTATATTACCGCGGGGGGGCATCAAATGAGCAGTTCTTC.

The V call is TRBV19, the J call TRBJ2-4, with D possibly being TRBD1 (6 bases). CDR3 length: 14 residues. Per germline, CDR1 LNHDA and CDR2 SQIVND (reference sequence). The ends were cut back, 5 bases at V and 3 bases at J, with 11 bases in the middle. The CDR3 sequence: CASSLGAVKNIQYF. Here the CDR3 DNA reads TGTGCCAGTAGTTTGGGGGCGGTCAAAAACATTCAGTACTTC.

The V gene is TRBV6-5, the J gene TRBJ2-7; 13 nucleotides agree with TRBD2. J gave up 6 bases and V 6 bases, and 5 bases lay outside the gene matches. CDR3 length: 14 amino acids. In germline, CDR1 is MNHEY, CDR2 SVGAGI. CDR3 protein: CASRPGLAGSEQYF. The CDR3 nucleotides are TGTGCCAGCAGACCGGGACTAGCGGGATCCGAGCAGTACTTC.